What follows are 29 T cell receptor beta chains derived from one specimen sequenced in a study of blood T cell repertoires in COVID-19. Produced via immunoSEQ multiplex PCR; TCRdb's table is partial and in-frame only. Of 150,000 to 200,000 clones detected, approximately 88% appear once; the ten largest clones hold about 10%. Sequencing was carried out using peripheral blood. The source of these receptors is an elderly woman with active or convalescent COVID-19.

This CDR3 reads CASRQQLNTEAFF. The CDR3, as DNA: TGTGCCAGCAGACAACAGCTAAACACTGAAGCTTTCTTT. The chain uses TRBV5-8 and TRBJ1-1, with no clear D. V lost 5 bases and J lost 2, with 10 bases in between. The V gene's germline CDR1 is SGHTS and CDR2 YDEGEE. There are 13 residues in the CDR3.

This clone was picked up a small number of times. The CDR3 protein is CASSWGQGTSGNTIYF. The CDR3 DNA is TGCGCCAGCAGCTGGGGACAGGGGACCTCTGGAAACACCATATATTTT. The V call is TRBV5-1, the J call TRBJ1-3, with 10 bases fitting TRBD1. CDR3 length: 16 amino acids. CDR1 and CDR2 (germline): SGHRS, YFSETQ. The V segment lost 3 bases and the J segment 0 bases; nucleotides outside the gene matches: 3.

The chain has TRBV7-3 and TRBJ2-1, with TRBD2 as a possible D gene (6 bases). The CDR3 runs 13 residues. V was clipped by 5 bases and J by 9 bases, with 14 bases between them. Germline CDR1 is SGHTA and CDR2 is FQGTGA. The CDR3 bases are TGTGCCAGCAGCCCCCCGTTGGGAGGTGAGCAGTTCTTC. This gives the protein CASSPPLGGEQFF.

The J gene is TRBJ1-6, the V gene TRBV2, with D hard to call. Germline CDR1 is SNHLY and CDR2 is FYNNEI. CDR3 size: 15 residues. V lost 4 bases and J lost 9, with 16 bases in between. The CDR3 protein is CASSGSAQVGSPLHF. DNA of the CDR3: TGTGCCAGCAGTGGCTCTGCGCAGGTCGGTTCACCCCTCCACTTT.

The chain uses TRBV6-5 and TRBJ1-5; D is ambiguous. V was pared by 0 bases and J by 0 bases, with 6 bases between. The CDR3 has 15 residues. Germline V gene lookup returns CDR1 MNHEY and CDR2 SVGAGI. DNA of the CDR3: TGTGCCAGCAGTTACTCCGGGAATAGCAATCAGCCCCAGCATTTT. Its translation is CASSYSGNSNQPQHF.

The chain has TRBV12-5 and TRBJ2-1; D is perhaps TRBD2 (6 bases). The CDR3 consists of 20 residues. Germline V gene sequence: CDR1 LGHNT, CDR2 FRNRAP. V lost 2 bases and J 0 bases, leaving 23 bases between the germline ends. The CDR3 DNA reads TGTGCTAGTGGTTTGCCATGGGGGGTAAGGCCCCTACCCTCCTACAATGAGCAGTTCTTC. Its protein product is CASGLPWGVRPLPSYNEQFF.

The genes are TRBV7-2 and TRBJ1-5; 8 bases align to TRBD1. The CDR3 is 14 amino acids. J was trimmed by 2 bases and V by 3 bases; bases with no gene match: 0. Looked up from germline, CDR1 is SGHTA and CDR2 is FQGNSA. CDR3 sequence reads: CASSLDRGNQPQHF. The CDR3 DNA follows: TGTGCCAGCAGCTTGGACAGGGGCAATCAGCCCCAGCATTTT.

DNA of the CDR3: TGTGCTAGTGGGCGGCTCACAGGGATAGATGAAAAACTGTTTTTT. It translates to CASGRLTGIDEKLFF. The chain links TRBV12-5 to TRBJ1-4; TRBD1 is a possible D gene (6 bases). V lost 6 bases and J 6 bases, leaving 17 bases between the germline ends. The CDR3 extends over 15 amino acids. The germline gives CDR1 LGHNT, CDR2 FRNRAP.

Only one count was recorded for this clone. The chain uses TRBV25-1 and TRBJ1-1; D gene ambiguous. Germline CDR1 and CDR2: MGHDK and SYGVNS. CDR3 size: 15 residues. V was pared by 8 bases and J by 4 bases, with 20 bases between. CDR3 in amino acids: CASLSWASGSTEAFF. The DNA of the CDR3 is TGTGCCAGCCTCTCTTGGGCGTCCGGGAGCACTGAAGCTTTCTTT.

This clone was picked up one time. V is TRBV13 and J is TRBJ2-4, with D possibly TRBD2 on 6 matching bases. The length of the CDR3 is 17 residues. V was pared by 1 base and J by 0 bases, with 13 bases between. Germline V gene sequence: CDR1 PRHDT, CDR2 FYEKMQ (reference sequence). CDR3 protein: CASSLVRGTLAKNIQYF. The CDR3 region has the DNA TGTGCCAGCAGCTTAGTCCGGGGGACCCTAGCCAAAAACATTCAGTACTTC.

This chain connects TRBV7-2 to TRBJ1-3; TRBD1 aligns across 7 bases. This CDR3 comprises 16 residues. The germline gives CDR1 SGHTA, CDR2 FQGNSA. Germline trimming cut 5 bases from V and 0 bases from J; bases unmatched to any gene: 7. In DNA, the CDR3 is TGTGCCAGCAGCCTACAGGGGATAAGCTCTGGAAACACCATATATTTT. It translates to CASSLQGISSGNTIYF.

The chain carries TRBV16 and TRBJ2-1, with 7 nucleotides matching TRBD1. In germline, CDR1 is KGHSY, CDR2 FQNENV. Unmatched junction bases numbered 4, after V lost 6 bases and J lost 8 bases. The CDR3 sequence is 12 residues long. This chain's CDR3 is CASRQGSDEQFF. CDR3 DNA sequence: TGTGCCAGCAGACAGGGGAGCGATGAGCAGTTCTTC.

The chain couples TRBV6-1 to TRBJ2-7; perhaps TRBD2 as D (5 bases). The CDR3 runs to 12 residues. Germline V gives CDR1 MNHNS, CDR2 SASEGT. With 0 bases removed from V and 6 bases from J, the gap between germline ends came to 6 bases. The CDR3 reads CASSEAEVEQYF. The DNA for the CDR3 is TGTGCCAGCAGTGAAGCGGAGGTCGAGCAGTACTTC.

The chain joins TRBV7-9 to TRBJ2-7, with TRBD1 matching over 7 bases. The CDR3 runs to 13 residues. Losses at the gene ends were 5 bases for V and 7 bases for J; bases not matched to a gene: 8. Germline V gives CDR1 SEHNR, CDR2 FQNEAQ (reference sequence). This chain's CDR3 is CASSPETGREQYF. CDR3 bases: TGTGCCAGCAGCCCAGAGACAGGGCGGGAGCAGTACTTC.

This chain joins TRBV15 and TRBJ1-2; 10 bases line up with TRBD1. V gave up 1 base and J gave up 11 bases; unmatched junction bases: 4. This CDR3 is built from 13 residues. Germline lookup yields CDR1 LNHNV and CDR2 YYDKDF (reference sequence). CDR3 nucleotides: TGTGCCACCAGCAGAGTGGGACAGGGGAGTTACACCTTC. This translates into CATSRVGQGSYTF.

This rearrangement joins TRBV9 to TRBJ2-1, with D unclear. This CDR3 is 14 amino acids long. Per germline, CDR1 SGDLS and CDR2 YYNGEE. Deletions cut 0 bases from V and 3 bases from J, with 7 bases between. The CDR3 spells CASSVAFSYNEQFF. CDR3 DNA sequence: TGTGCCAGCAGCGTAGCTTTCAGCTACAATGAGCAGTTCTTC.

The rearrangement links TRBV4-1 to TRBJ1-2; D is uncertain. V was clipped by 1 base and J by 0 bases, with 6 bases between them. The germline gives CDR1 MGHRA, CDR2 YSYEKL. The CDR3 has 14 residues. The CDR3: CASSQVPANYGYTF. DNA of the CDR3: TGCGCCAGCAGCCAAGTACCAGCTAACTATGGCTACACCTTC.

The chain uses TRBV27 and TRBJ1-1; D not resolved. Germline CDR1 reads MNHEY; CDR2 reads SMNVEV (reference sequence). Trimming left V 7 bases short and J 5 bases short, with 17 bases between. This CDR3 has 14 residues. In nucleotides, the CDR3 is TGTGCCAGCACCTCACCGGGGTTAGGGACTGAAGCTTTCTTT. It yields the protein CASTSPGLGTEAFF.

This rearrangement joins TRBV11-3 to TRBJ2-5, with 7 positions matching TRBD2. CDR1 is SGHNT and CDR2 is YENEEA in the germline V gene. This CDR3 has 14 residues. V shed 2 bases, J shed 2 bases, and the junction held 2 bases outside the gene matches. For the CDR3, the DNA is TGTGCCAGCAGCTTACAGGGAGGGCAAGAGACCCAGTACTTC. It codes for CASSLQGGQETQYF.

This clone was counted a single time. This sequence joins TRBV29-1 and TRBJ2-1, with 10 bases that match TRBD2. CDR1 SQVTM and CDR2 ANQGSEA come from the germline V gene. The CDR3 is made up of 15 amino acids. V shed 7 bases, J shed 10 bases, and the junction held 16 bases outside the gene matches. CDR3 coding DNA: TGCAGCGCCGCCCCCCCAGCGGGGGGGGCCCGAGAGCAGTTCTTC. This sequence encodes CSAAPPAGGAREQFF.

This rearrangement joins TRBV6-2 or TRBV6-3 to TRBJ2-7; TRBD1 aligns across 9 bases. CDR3 length: 15 amino acids. The J segment lost 3 bases and the V segment lost 2 bases, leaving 5 bases of the junction unmatched. CDR1 is MNHEY, CDR2 SVGEGT, per germline. CDR3 sequence (DNA): TGTGCCAGCAGTTACAGGGACAGGGACGACTACGAGCAGTACTTC. Translated: CASSYRDRDDYEQYF.

The rearrangement links TRBV11-3 to TRBJ2-2; possible D gene TRBD1, 6 bases. The V gene lost 0 bases and the J gene lost 5 bases, with 7 bases spanning the gap. The germline V gene has CDR1 SGHNT and CDR2 YENEEA. This CDR3 is 14 amino acids long. CDR3 amino acids: CASSLDRGTGELFF. In DNA, the CDR3 is TGTGCCAGCAGCTTAGACAGGGGAACCGGGGAGCTGTTTTTT.

The chain uses TRBV7-2 and TRBJ2-1; 10 positions agree with TRBD2. The junction had 6 bases not matched to a gene; V was cut back by 1 base and J by 9 bases. CDR1 and CDR2 (germline): SGHTA, FQGNSA. CDR3 length equals 15 residues. The CDR3 sequence is CASSLEASGGGEQFF. DNA for the CDR3: TGTGCCAGCAGCTTAGAGGCTAGCGGGGGTGGTGAGCAGTTCTTC.

This chain joins TRBV6-5 and TRBJ1-2, with 7 bases lining up with TRBD1. The CDR3 length is 13 residues. Germline trimming cut 7 bases from V and 6 bases from J; bases unmatched to any gene: 8. Germline loops: CDR1 MNHEY, CDR2 SVGAGI. CDR3 DNA: TGTGCCAGCACCCAACTGACAGGGCATGGCTACACCTTC. Translation gives CASTQLTGHGYTF.

The chain recombines TRBV9 with TRBJ1-2; D is unclear. The V gene's germline CDR1 is SGDLS and CDR2 YYNGEE. Trimming took off 3 bases at V and 10 bases at J, with 19 bases between the two ends. The CDR3 has 14 residues. Here the CDR3 reads CASSAQLLEGYYTF. The CDR3 DNA reads as TGTGCCAGCAGCGCCCAGTTACTGGAGGGTTACTACACCTTC.

This clone showed up just a few times. The chain carries TRBV12-3 or TRBV12-4 and TRBJ2-5, with a weak D call TRBD1 (6 bases). V was shortened by 6 bases and J by 5 bases, with 13 bases between the two germline ends. The CDR3 length is 13 residues. CDR3 sequence (DNA): TGTGCCAGCAGGCCAGGGGCTCGGGAGACCCAGTACTTC. It codes for CASRPGARETQYF.

The gene calls are TRBV4-1 and TRBJ2-2, with TRBD2 matching 12 bases. V lost 3 bases, J lost 0 bases, and 8 bases stayed unmatched. Germline lookup yields CDR1 MGHRA and CDR2 YSYEKL. The length of the CDR3 is 19 residues. The CDR3 region has the DNA TGCGCCAGCAGCCAGGGGCCGGGACTAGCGGGCTCGAACACCGGGGAGCTGTTTTTT. Its protein product is CASSQGPGLAGSNTGELFF.

The chain uses TRBV6-1 and TRBJ2-3; 8 bases fit TRBD1. V trimming: 3 bases; J trimming: 3 bases; junction bases outside the gene matches: 5. The length of the CDR3 is 15 residues. Germline CDR1 reads MNHNS; CDR2 reads SASEGT. CDR3 sequence reads: CASSEHRGVTDTQYF. CDR3 DNA sequence: TGTGCCAGCAGTGAGCACAGGGGGGTGACAGATACGCAGTATTTT.

The chain combines TRBV7-9 with TRBJ1-4, with D unclear. Germline V gene lookup returns CDR1 SEHNR and CDR2 FQNEAQ (reference sequence). This CDR3 is 15 amino acids long. The V end lost 1 base, the J end lost 6 bases, and 12 bases lay between the germline ends. The CDR3 DNA follows: TGTGCCAGCAGCTTAGTTGGGGAGGGTGATGAAAAACTGTTTTTT. Protein: CASSLVGEGDEKLFF.